The 7 T cell receptor beta chains below were found in one sample sequenced in a study of blood T cell repertoires in COVID-19. Profiling relied on immunoSEQ multiplex PCR, and the TCRdb table lists in-frame clones only, not all of them. This table holds fewer than 300,000 clones, 85% to 90% found once. Material for sequencing was peripheral blood. The receptors were sampled from a woman between 35 and 50 years old who had recovered from COVID-19.

This clone was seen just once. The chain is built from TRBV11-2 and TRBJ2-7, with D hard to call. Germline loops: CDR1 SGHAT, CDR2 FQNNGV. Trimming shortened V by 8 bases and J by 3 bases, and 11 bases separated the two germline ends. CDR3 length: 12 residues. The CDR3, as DNA: TGTGCCAGCGGGCAATCCCACTACGAGCAGTACTTC. Its translation: CASGQSHYEQYF.

This chain links TRBV5-6 with TRBJ1-2, with a weak D call TRBD1 (6 bases). The CDR3 has 13 amino acids. Trimming removed 5 bases from V and 2 bases from J, with 10 bases in between. Germline CDR1 is SGHDT and CDR2 is YYEEEE. This chain's CDR3 is CASRATGNYGYTF. DNA for the CDR3: TGTGCCAGCAGGGCAACAGGGAACTATGGCTACACCTTC.

The rearrangement joins TRBV27 to TRBJ1-6, with 7 bases fitting TRBD1. From germline, CDR1 is MNHEY and CDR2 SMNVEV (reference sequence). The CDR3 totals 14 residues. V shed 5 bases and J 10 bases; nucleotides not matched to a gene: 8. In nucleotides, the CDR3 is TGTGCCAGCAGTACCGGGACAGCCAAGTCACCCCTCCACTTT. Its protein product is CASSTGTAKSPLHF.

V gene TRBV18 combines with J gene TRBJ1-1; D is uncertain. Trimming took off 3 bases at V and 5 bases at J, with 7 bases between the two ends. Germline V gives CDR1 KGHSH, CDR2 LQKENI. The CDR3 is 12 amino acids. This chain's CDR3 is CASSPAQTEAFF. CDR3 sequence (DNA): TGTGCCAGCTCACCGGCCCAAACTGAAGCTTTCTTT.

The genes are TRBV10-3 and TRBJ2-7; 7 nucleotides agree with TRBD2. This CDR3 has 12 residues. J gave up 5 bases and V 7 bases, and 5 bases lay outside the gene matches. Germline V gene sequence: CDR1 ENHRY, CDR2 SYGVKD. The CDR3 coding sequence is TGTGCCATCAAGCGGGGAGCAGACGAGCAGTACTTC. This translates into CAIKRGADEQYF.

The chain recombines TRBV6-2 or TRBV6-3 with TRBJ2-2, with D uncertain. CDR3 length: 14 residues. Germline CDR1 reads MNHEY; CDR2 reads SVGEGT. The V end was cut by 0 bases, the J end by 2 bases, with 4 bases between. DNA of the CDR3: TGTGCCAGCAGTTACTCGACAAACACCGGGGAGCTGTTTTTT. Amino acids: CASSYSTNTGELFF.

This chain connects TRBV11-2 to TRBJ2-7; D possibly corresponds to TRBD1 (7 bases). Germline V gene sequence: CDR1 SGHAT, CDR2 FQNNGV. The CDR3 sequence is 16 residues long. V lost 2 bases to trimming and J lost 7 bases, with 21 bases between them. The CDR3 spells CASSLWGAGGGREQYF. The CDR3, as DNA: TGTGCCAGCAGCTTATGGGGGGCAGGGGGAGGTAGGGAGCAGTACTTC.